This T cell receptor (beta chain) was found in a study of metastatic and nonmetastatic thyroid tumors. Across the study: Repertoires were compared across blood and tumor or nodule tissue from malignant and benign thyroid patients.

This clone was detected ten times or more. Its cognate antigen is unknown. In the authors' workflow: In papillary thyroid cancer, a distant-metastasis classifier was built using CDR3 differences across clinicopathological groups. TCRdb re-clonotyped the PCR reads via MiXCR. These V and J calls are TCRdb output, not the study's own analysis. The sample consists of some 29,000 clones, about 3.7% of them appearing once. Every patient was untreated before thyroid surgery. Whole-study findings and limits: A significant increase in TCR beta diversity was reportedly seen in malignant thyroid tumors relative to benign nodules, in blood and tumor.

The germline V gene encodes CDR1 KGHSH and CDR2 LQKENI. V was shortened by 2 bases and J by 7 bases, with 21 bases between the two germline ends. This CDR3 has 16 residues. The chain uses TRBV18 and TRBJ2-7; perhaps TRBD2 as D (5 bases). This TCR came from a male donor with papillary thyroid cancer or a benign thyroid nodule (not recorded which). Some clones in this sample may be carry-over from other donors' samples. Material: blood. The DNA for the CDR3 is TGTGCCAGCTCACCAAAGGCTGGAGGTAACACCGCTGAGCAGTACTTC. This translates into CASSPKAGGNTAEQYF.